The entry that follows covers one T cell receptor (beta chain) sequence. Antigen: not known. The sample is drawn from a study of T cell responses to AZD1222 COVID-19 vaccine. Study in general: Pooled in the analysis were second doses at about 4 or about 12 weeks. Study results and limitations: Mostly white British, mostly female donors; authors suggested clonal diversity may be underestimated.

CDR1 KGHSH and CDR2 LQKENI come from the germline V gene. V was cut by 1 base and J by 9 bases, with 13 bases left in between. This CDR3 has 14 amino acids. Sequenced by immunoSEQ multiplex PCR; TCRdb stores in-frame clones only, minus some. Of approximately 79,000 clones in the sample, 75% to 90% were seen once. The gene calls are TRBV18 and TRBJ2-1; no clear D. The sample here was peripheral blood, taken on day 0 of AZD1222 vaccination. This clonotype originated in an adult in good health. The CDR3 loop is CASSPQGLSSEQFF. CDR3 nucleotide sequence: TGTGCCAGCTCACCACAAGGGCTTTCAAGTGAGCAGTTCTTC.